A single sample is the source of the 5 T cell receptor beta chains below, sequenced in a study of T cells in Graves' hyperthyroidism and ophthalmopathy. There were TCR beta CDR3 regions amplified from RNA transcripts. HTBI primers were the set used in a first-round RT-PCR of the TCR CDR3. TCRdb reprocessed the multiplex PCR reads via MiXCR and lists one record per CDR3 protein. Of over 300,000 distinct CDR3 sequences in the sample, about 14% were seen once. Sequencing was performed on blood. These receptor sequences come from a woman aged 60 to 75 with Graves' hyperthyroidism.

This clonotype was counted a few times. The chain employs TRBV9 and TRBJ2-3; 9 bases fit TRBD1. V lost 3 bases to trimming and J lost 6 bases; unmatched junction nucleotides: 11. CDR1 and CDR2 (germline): SGDLS, YYNGEE. This CDR3 is 16 amino acids long. The CDR3 DNA sequence: TGTGCCAGCAGCGCGGACACCGGGACAGGGACGGATACGCAGTATTTT. Translating it yields CASSADTGTGTDTQYF.

This clonotype was recorded at least ten times. V is TRBV24-1 and J is TRBJ2-2; 11 positions agree with TRBD1. Germline V gene data show CDR1 as KGHDR and CDR2 as SFDVKD. There are 17 residues in the CDR3. J was trimmed by 5 bases and V by 2 bases; bases with no gene match: 6. The CDR3 sequence: CATSDSDRGHHTGELFF. The DNA of the CDR3 is TGTGCCACCAGTGATTCGGACAGGGGGCATCATACCGGGGAGCTGTTTTTT.

Written as DNA, the CDR3 is TGCAGCGTTGTAGGGACTCAGAACACTGAAGCTTTCTTT. It codes for CSVVGTQNTEAFF. This sequence joins TRBV29-1 and TRBJ1-1; TRBD1 is a possible D gene (5 bases). CDR3 length equals 13 residues. Germline V gene lookup returns CDR1 SQVTM and CDR2 ANQGSEA. V was cut by 4 bases and J by 1 base, with 10 bases left in between. Variable domain in full (rest from reference TRBV29-1 and TRBJ1-1): SAVISQKPSRDICQRGTSLTIQCQVDSQVTMMFWYRQQPGQSLTLIATANQGSEATYESGFVIDKFPISRPNLTFSTLTVSNMSPEDSSIYLCSVVGTQNTEAFFGQGTRLTVV.

This clonotype was found a few times. The rearrangement links TRBV13 to TRBJ1-4; D might be TRBD1 (5 bases). Germline V gives CDR1 PRHDT, CDR2 FYEKMQ (reference sequence). V lost 0 bases and J lost 8, with 19 bases in between. The CDR3 length is 17 residues. CDR3 sequence reads: CASSLGLAGRFVEKLFF. The CDR3 bases are TGTGCCAGCAGCTTAGGCCTAGCGGGACGCTTTGTGGAAAAACTGTTTTTT.

The chain employs TRBV20-1 and TRBJ1-1; D perhaps matches TRBD1 (5 bases). CDR3 length: 14 amino acids. Germline lookup yields CDR1 DFQATT and CDR2 SNEGSKA (reference sequence). Trimming removed 3 bases from V and 7 bases from J, with 18 bases in between. The CDR3 loop is CSARPGRGLGEAFF. CDR3 sequence (DNA): TGCAGTGCTAGGCCGGGACGGGGGTTGGGTGAAGCTTTCTTT.